This T cell receptor (beta chain) was identified in a study of response to subunit inactivated influenza vaccine. Notes on the study in general: Each seasonal flu vaccination may recruit only limited new T cells, authors suggested.

TCRdb used MiXCR to reprocess the RT-PCR reads, holding one entry per CDR3 protein. The sample includes 860,000 or so distinct CDR3 sequences, about 20% seen only once; the top ten take approximately 10%. This CDR3 has 14 residues. The germline V gene has CDR1 MDHEN and CDR2 SYDVKM. Between the trimmed V and J ends, which lost 3 bases and 7 bases, there was a span of 13 bases. A word on this clonotype: Its cognate antigen is unknown.

This TCR derives from a man between 50 and 59 years old who received an inactivated influenza vaccine. This sequence joins TRBV28 and TRBJ2-1; D is possibly TRBD1 (7 bases). The source was PBMCs from blood, collected around 5 days after vaccination. The CDR3 spells CASSLPGGLNEQFF. CDR3 DNA sequence: TGTGCCAGCAGTTTGCCAGGGGGACTGAATGAGCAGTTCTTC.